These T cell receptor beta chains were read from a single sample in a study of OX40 agonist ivuxolimab in advanced cancers. The assay was immunoSEQ multiplex PCR, and TCRdb's table has in-frame clones only and misses some. The sample shows about 99,000 clones, roughly nine tenths of them seen only once. The source was CD4+ or CD8+ T cells sorted from blood, collected in a trial of the OX40 agonist ivuxolimab. These receptors were obtained from an adult with an advanced solid tumor such as melanoma, head and neck, liver or kidney cancer. Each CDR3 is given without its conserved first and last residue. The order of the fields is J gene, V gene, CDR3 protein.

TRBJ1-1	TRBV7-9	ASSPGQLNTEAF
TRBJ2-7	TRBV4-3	ASSQGLLGTYEQY
TRBJ1-4	TRBV30	ASKTNDNEKLF
TRBJ2-5	TRBV7-3	ASSRGPGGLEETQY
TRBJ1-2	TRBV11-2	ASSLNGNYGYT
TRBJ1-1	TRBV7-3	ASSPGLRGTEAF
TRBJ2-5	TRBV7-6	ASGPRGTGETQY
TRBJ2-3	TRBV30	AWKASGSTDTQY
TRBJ1-1	TRBV6-5	ASKENGNTEAF
TRBJ1-4	TRBV6-1	ASTTGRWSEKLF
TRBJ1-5	TRBV7-2	ASSTTGQGNQPQH
TRBJ1-5	TRBV6-6	ASSYANMGNQPQH
TRBJ2-7	TRBV10-3	AIRRGDRVEEQY
TRBJ2-1	TRBV19	ASTPTAENYNEQF
TRBJ1-1	TRBV5-4	ASSQSRALNTEAF
TRBJ1-6	TRBV27	ASSLYGQTNSPLH
TRBJ2-7	TRBV6-5	ASKPHDPYEQY
TRBJ2-5	TRBV15	ATSRDWETQY
TRBJ2-2	TRBV6-5	ASSYGTGTGELF
TRBJ2-3	TRBV9	ASSGGLAGSDTQY
TRBJ2-1	TRBV15	ATSKGLAAYNEQF
TRBJ1-1	TRBV6-1	ATSRQGNTEAF
TRBJ2-7	TRBV4-1	ASSPHSGSLREQY
TRBJ2-2	TRBV11-3	ASSLRGPTGELF
TRBJ1-3	TRBV28	ASIGADEGSPFSGNTIY
TRBJ2-5	TRBV6-5	ASSYSSGLGTQY
TRBJ2-2	TRBV25-1	ASSVMGARETGELF
TRBJ2-7	TRBV7-2	ASSLDRGQSYEQY
TRBJ1-1	TRBV13	ASSRRTEAF
TRBJ2-3	TRBV5-1	ASSPGQGASDTQY
TRBJ2-1	TRBV4-2	ASSRSGTAYNEQF
TRBJ1-2	TRBV14	ASSQDAGGAANYGYT
TRBJ2-7	TRBV6-5	ASRKGQGEQY
TRBJ2-2	TRBV7-2	ASSSGGGNTGELF
TRBJ1-1	TRBV2	ASKRQGDTEAF
TRBJ1-5	TRBV28	ASREGIISNQPQH
TRBJ1-5	TRBV2	ASSAGRGHRVQPQH
TRBJ1-5	TRBV9	ASSVWDSNQPQH
TRBJ2-7	TRBV4-1	ASSQEAGLNYEQY
TRBJ2-7	TRBV2	ASSDWGYEQY